Detailed here is one T cell receptor (beta chain). Its antigen is unknown. No clone much larger than this one lies a single base away; base qualities are absent. The data stem from a study of cytomegalovirus exposure and HLA in healthy donors (TCRdb year 2017). Looking at the study overall: In an earlier analysis of under 750 of the donors, less than 350 Gb of sequence data and 117 million unique TCR beta sequences from 150 million to 200 million T cells were reported. Donor age, sex, ethnicity and CMV serostatus were collected together with the repertoire data. Around 330 gigabases of sequencing data and 70 million to 95 million unique TCR sequences made up an early release that covered nearly 650 HLA-typed donors. An earlier analysis of some 600 of the donors applied high-throughput TCR beta sequencing to assess whether each TCR beta V gene segment acted as functional or pseudogenic. Typing coverage varied by locus: 629-630 donors for A, B, C, DRB1 and DQB1; approximately 500 for DQA1; about 570 for DPA1; more than 450 for DPB1. A later genetic analysis used genome-wide SNP genotypes for about 60% of the roughly 670 donors, treating that subset as a discovery cohort. Rather than drawing on any new phenotypic data, the later analysis identified candidate immune exposures from TCR beta sequences and the way those sequences occurred across donors. The T cell repertoires of 666 subjects were profiled by immunosequencing and related to cytomegalovirus serostatus. Among around 400 genotyped donors of the cohort, an average of roughly 230,000 unique TCR beta nucleotide sequences was sequenced per donor, of which about 18% were non-productive. Every discovery cohort repertoire had been produced on one sequencing platform. Class I and class II HLA loci were covered by the typing at four-digit resolution. Besides the first cohort of more than 650 subjects, a separate validation cohort made up of 120 different subjects was used. To predict cytomegalovirus infection status, the study combined high-throughput TCR immunosequencing, statistical association of individual TCRs with disease status, and machine learning. A later analysis re-examined previously published TCR beta repertoires from 610 or so donors and added high-resolution HLA genotyping to investigate patterns of TCR occurrence. Of the 300 to 500 genotyped donors, roughly 80% were placed in the genetic ancestry cluster associated with self-reported Caucasian donors. The study aimed to test whether signatures of past pathogen exposure could be identified by cataloging public T cell receptors. Four to six DR-DQ haplotypes were handled as single units for association and clustering, since linkage in the cohort was strong. Study-wide findings and limitations: A later analysis associated about 18,000 TCR beta sequences with specific HLA alleles at a false discovery rate of 0.05. The authors suggested that the approach could potentially be extended to other disease states and immunological phenotypes. Immune exposure information for the cohort was limited to CMV serostatus. A further reported finding was that TCR beta sequences accurately predicted the HLA-A and HLA-B alleles for most subjects in the first cohort. Broadly in line with IMGT annotations, most TCR beta V segments showed up in productive rearrangements about 87% or about 30% of the time in an earlier analysis of about 500 of the donors. Because HLA typing was unavailable for some donors at each locus, only the typed subset was used in association tests. The study listed 150 to 200 TCR beta chains as associated with cytomegalovirus. The cohort was sequenced for TCR beta chains only, and without alpha or paired-chain data the features that could be detected were limited. Assigning TCR associations to individual alleles was difficult when HLA alleles, especially DR and DQ, strongly co-occurred. Presence/absence analyses assumed roughly uniform sequencing depth across donors, an assumption that may not hold. In a later genetic analysis, fewer N-insertions in productive TCRs were reported among donors in an Asian-associated ancestry cluster than the approximately 710-donor mean. In a later analysis, HLA-associated TCR beta chains showed more clonal expansion and lower generation probabilities than non-associated chains that were equally common. In vitro tests confirmed that a few of the cytomegalovirus-associated TCR beta chains recognize cytomegalovirus antigens. Several of the top co-occurrence clusters appeared to be linked to parvovirus B19, influenza, CMV and Epstein-Barr virus, according to a later analysis. While some public TCRs were present in many individuals, most TCR sequences turned up only very rarely across donors. In both the original and validation cohorts, the classifier was reported to diagnose cytomegalovirus status with high specificity and sensitivity. Linkage disequilibrium might explain the correlated functional status among segregating V segments, but an unknown experimental factor could not be excluded. V-gene and J-gene trimming of TCR beta chains was associated with a missense DCLRE1C variant in a later genetic analysis, and the association was replicated in an independent cohort. The sequencing pipeline was judged likely to have produced a cluster of highly shared sequence variants as a technical artifact. The earlier analysis of nearly 600 of the donors excluded 15 to 20 rarely observed V segments, including chromosome 9 orphons, because counts were too low. Because the 87-base-pair reads could not distinguish some IMGT-functional V segments, including TRBV6-2 and TRBV6-3, those segments were excluded. In a later analysis, most CMV-associated TCR beta chains were found to appear HLA-restricted, with HLA associations seemingly driven largely by CMV exposure. In a later analysis, TCR association rates were found to vary across HLA loci, with the most associated TCRs seen for DRB1 alleles and the fewest for HLA-C alleles.

The cohort comprised under 700 healthy bone marrow donors. At the time of sampling, all cohort members were nominally healthy, though unrecorded immune exposures were likely present. The donor was CMV seronegative and belonged to the group of 350 to 400 seronegative cohort members. A peripheral blood sample was provided by each donor, and peripheral blood mononuclear cells were used for TCR beta sequencing. Genomic DNA extraction from the blood cell samples was performed with the Qiagen DNeasy Blood Extraction Kit. The library was obtained by the immunoSEQ multiplex PCR assay. For the multiplex PCR, a mixture combining 60 forward primers for TCR Vbeta segments and 13 reverse primers for TCR Jbeta segments was used. A multiplex PCR assay on genomic DNA amplified the CDR3 region of rearranged TCR beta genes. The Illumina HiSeq System was used to sequence the amplified TCR beta libraries as 87-base-pair reads. In the original analysis: Across the 600 to 700 repertoires, a later analysis counted tens of millions of unique TCR beta chains, some 11 million of which were shared by at least two donors. Raw reads were error-corrected and collapsed into unique sequences with a nearest-neighbor algorithm that merged closely related sequences to remove PCR and sequencing errors. V, D and J gene segments were assigned by aligning CDR3 sequences to IMGT reference sequences. For a sequence to be retained, at least a six-nucleotide match to both a V gene segment and a J gene segment was required. Rearrangements were classified as productive when the CDR3 lacked stop codons and remained in frame with V and J, and all other rearrangements were classified as non-productive. Following IMGT convention, CDR3 was defined as the stretch from the second conserved V-encoded cysteine to the conserved J-encoded phenylalanine. In an earlier analysis of around 540 of the donors, sequences lacking an unambiguous match to a single V gene segment were excluded. An earlier analysis of fewer than 750 of the donors called V segments functional above 56.7% productive rearrangements and segregating when the between-donor standard deviation exceeded 5%. A statistical classification framework was developed to diagnose cytomegalovirus status using the catalog of TCR beta chain sequences. A later analysis assigned V and J genes by comparing TCR nucleotide sequences with IMGT/GENE-DB human TR gene sequences. Using the TCRdist pipeline, a later analysis assigned CDR3 sequences along with most-parsimonious VDJ recombination scenarios. In a later analysis, every TCR beta chain was defined by the combination of its CDR3 amino acid sequence and its V-gene family, and reads without a unique V-gene family were dropped. In a later analysis, around 600 highly shared, low-generation-probability nucleotide sequences were removed to address suspected cross-contamination and a sequencing artifact. In a later analysis, a clonal expansion index was calculated for each public chain from normalized within-repertoire ranks of inferred template counts. Generation probabilities in a later analysis came from a VDJ recombination model fitted to out-of-frame rearrangements, and those results were checked against IGoR. Hypergeometric tests were used in a later analysis to score TCR-TCR, TCR-HLA and TCR-CMV co-occurrence, with a repertoire-size bias correction applied to the TCR pairs. A later analysis estimated false discovery rates by permuting HLA or CMV assignments 20 times. In a later analysis, co-occurring TCRs were grouped using DBSCAN, and TCRdist sequence similarity was added for clustering within HLA-allele-positive subsets. For co-occurrence clustering, repertoires with fewer than 30,000 or more than 120,000 public chains were excluded, along with 5 or 6 repertoires with anomalous nucleotide sharing. Entries here come from immuneACCESS through TCRdb and include only in-frame sequences with V and J called. Some clones fail to appear in such tables; in the studies checked, an unresolved V gene covers under half of the shortfall, and the cause of the remainder is unknown. The V and J calls and clone size come from that table; D and trimming were worked out from the DNA. This sample lists around 180,000 clones; about three quarters were detected once. Approximately 1.4% of the sample is in the top ten clones.

Trimming accounts for 4 bases at V and 7 bases at J, while the number of junction bases matched to no gene is 9. The germline V gene sets CDR1 to SGHRS and CDR2 to YFSETQ. The CDR3, from cysteine to phenylalanine, totals 14 residues. Of the read, only the CDR3 DNA is kept; its 42 bases are in frame from base 1. Sequenced: PBMCs. The sequence joins TRBV5-1 to TRBJ1-2; 8 of the junction bases match TRBD1. The sequence was obtained from a girl between 5 and 17 years old in good health and CMV-seronegative. The base sequence is TGCGCCAGCAGCCGATACAGGGGGGAGGTTGGCTACACCTTC. Its amino acids are CASSRYRGEVGYTF.